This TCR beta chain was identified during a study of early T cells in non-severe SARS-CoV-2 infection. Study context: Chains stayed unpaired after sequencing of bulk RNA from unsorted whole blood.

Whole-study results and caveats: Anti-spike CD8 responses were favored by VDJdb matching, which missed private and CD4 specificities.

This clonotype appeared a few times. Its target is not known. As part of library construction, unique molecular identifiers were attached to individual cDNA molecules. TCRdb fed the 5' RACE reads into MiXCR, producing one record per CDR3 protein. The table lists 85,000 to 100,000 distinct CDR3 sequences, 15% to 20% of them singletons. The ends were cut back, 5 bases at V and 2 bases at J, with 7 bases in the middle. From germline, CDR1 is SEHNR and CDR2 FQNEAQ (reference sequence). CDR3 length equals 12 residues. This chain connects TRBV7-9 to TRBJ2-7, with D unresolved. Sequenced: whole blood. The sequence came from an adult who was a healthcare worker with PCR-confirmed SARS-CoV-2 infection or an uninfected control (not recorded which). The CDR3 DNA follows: TGTGCCAGCAGCCTCCAGCCCTACGAGCAGTACTTC. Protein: CASSLQPYEQYF.